These 6 T cell receptor beta chains came from one sample sequenced in a study of OX40 agonist ivuxolimab in advanced cancers. Method: immunoSEQ multiplex PCR; TCRdb's copy keeps in-frame clones and lacks some. The sample has roughly 90,000 clones, around 90% seen once. Here the sequenced sample was CD4+ or CD8+ T cells sorted from blood, taken in a trial of the OX40 agonist ivuxolimab. The origin of the receptors is an adult with an advanced solid tumor such as melanoma, head and neck, liver or kidney cancer.

The chain employs TRBV9 and TRBJ2-1; 8 bases fit TRBD2. CDR3 size: 15 residues. CDR1 is SGDLS and CDR2 is YYNGEE in the germline V gene. V lost 2 bases and J lost 2; bases outside the gene matches: 3. The CDR3 DNA reads TGTGCCAGCAGCGTCGATAGCGGGACCTACAATGAGCAGTTCTTC. Its translation is CASSVDSGTYNEQFF.

This chain links TRBV7-2 with TRBJ2-7, with a weak D call TRBD1 (6 bases). Germline V gene lookup returns CDR1 SGHTA and CDR2 FQGNSA. This CDR3 comprises 14 residues. V lost 0 bases and J 3 bases, leaving 9 bases between the germline ends. The CDR3 sequence is CASSLAQGIYEQYF. Written as DNA, the CDR3 is TGTGCCAGCAGCTTAGCGCAGGGGATCTACGAGCAGTACTTC. Together with reference TRBV7-2 and TRBJ2-7, the CDR3 gives the full variable domain: GAGVSQSPSNKVTEKGKDVELRCDPISGHTALYWYRQSLGQGLEFLIYFQGNSAPDKSGLPSDRFSAERTGGSVSTLTIQRTQQEDSAVYLCASSLAQGIYEQYFGPGTRLTVT.

Details on this clone: This sample also contains other DNA sequences that code for the same CDR3. In nucleotides, the CDR3 is TGTGCCTGGACTTCTAGCGGGAGTCTAGATACGCAGTATTTT. It yields the protein CAWTSSGSLDTQYF. The V and J genes are TRBV30 and TRBJ2-3; 10 bases line up with TRBD2. Germline lookup yields CDR1 GTSNPN and CDR2 SVGIG (reference sequence). The CDR3 sequence is 14 residues long. J was trimmed by 5 bases and V by 4 bases; bases with no gene match: 6.

This chain joins TRBV6-5 and TRBJ2-7, with D maybe TRBD2 (6 bases). CDR1 and CDR2 from the germline V gene are MNHEY and SVGAGI. Trimming pared 6 bases from V and 3 bases from J, leaving 15 bases between. CDR3 length: 14 residues. As DNA, the CDR3 is TGTGCCAGCAGACGACGCGAGCGGGTCTACGAGCAGTACTTC. Residues: CASRRRERVYEQYF.

This chain connects TRBV7-9 to TRBJ2-1; D unresolved. Deletions cut 3 bases from V and 9 bases from J, with 9 bases between. The germline V gene encodes CDR1 SEHNR and CDR2 FQNEAQ (reference sequence). The CDR3 has 12 residues. As DNA, the CDR3 is TGTGCCAGCAGCTTTTCGAGTACTGAGCAGTTCTTC. It is translated as CASSFSSTEQFF.

The genes are TRBV7-6 and TRBJ2-1; TRBD2 matches 14 bases. Germline loops: CDR1 SGHVS, CDR2 FNYEAQ. V was pared by 4 bases and J by 5 bases, with 10 bases of the junction left unmatched. The CDR3 extends over 18 amino acids. CDR3 in amino acids: CASSSGTSGSRPNNEQFF. The CDR3 region has the DNA TGTGCCAGCAGCTCGGGGACTAGCGGGAGTCGGCCCAACAATGAGCAGTTCTTC.